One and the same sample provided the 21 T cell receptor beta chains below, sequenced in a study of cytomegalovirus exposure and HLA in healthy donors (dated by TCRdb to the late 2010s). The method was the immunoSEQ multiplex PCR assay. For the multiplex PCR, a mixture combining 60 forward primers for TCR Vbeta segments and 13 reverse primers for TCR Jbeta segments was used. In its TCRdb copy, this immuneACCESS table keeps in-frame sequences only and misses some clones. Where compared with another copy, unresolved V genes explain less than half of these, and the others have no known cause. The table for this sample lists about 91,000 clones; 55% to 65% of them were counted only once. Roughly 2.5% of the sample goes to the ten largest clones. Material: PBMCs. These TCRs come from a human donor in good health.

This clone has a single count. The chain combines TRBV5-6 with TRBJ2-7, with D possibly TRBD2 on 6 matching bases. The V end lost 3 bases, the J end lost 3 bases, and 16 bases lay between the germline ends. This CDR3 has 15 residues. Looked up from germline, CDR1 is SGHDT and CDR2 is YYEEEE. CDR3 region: CASSSPRLGGYEQYF. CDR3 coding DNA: TGTGCCAGCAGCTCGCCCAGACTCGGGGGCTACGAGCAGTACTTC.

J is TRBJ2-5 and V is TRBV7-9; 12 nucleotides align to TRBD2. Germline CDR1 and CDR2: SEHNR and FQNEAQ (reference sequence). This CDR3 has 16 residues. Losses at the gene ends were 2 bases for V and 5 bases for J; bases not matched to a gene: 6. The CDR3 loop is CASSLSSGGALETQYF. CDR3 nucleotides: TGTGCCAGCAGCTTATCTAGCGGGGGGGCCTTGGAGACCCAGTACTTC.

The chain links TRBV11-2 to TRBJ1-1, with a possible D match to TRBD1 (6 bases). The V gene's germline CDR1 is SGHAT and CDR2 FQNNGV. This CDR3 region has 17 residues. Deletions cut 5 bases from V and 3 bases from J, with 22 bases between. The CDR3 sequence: CASSPKPARGIDTEAFF. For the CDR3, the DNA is TGTGCCAGCAGCCCGAAACCCGCCAGGGGTATAGACACTGAAGCTTTCTTT. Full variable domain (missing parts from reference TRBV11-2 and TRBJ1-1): EAGVAQSPRYKIIEKRQSVAFWCNPISGHATLYWYQQILGQGPKLLIQFQNNGVVDDSQLPKDRFSAERLKGVDSTLKIQPAKLEDSAVYLCASSPKPARGIDTEAFFGQGTRLTVV.

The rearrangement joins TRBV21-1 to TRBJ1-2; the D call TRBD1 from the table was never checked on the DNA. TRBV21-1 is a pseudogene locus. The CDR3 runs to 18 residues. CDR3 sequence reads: CASSKYAKQGVPRYGYTF. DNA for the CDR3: TGTGCCAGCAGCAAATACGCCAAACAGGGAGTTCCCCGGTATGGCTACACCTTC.

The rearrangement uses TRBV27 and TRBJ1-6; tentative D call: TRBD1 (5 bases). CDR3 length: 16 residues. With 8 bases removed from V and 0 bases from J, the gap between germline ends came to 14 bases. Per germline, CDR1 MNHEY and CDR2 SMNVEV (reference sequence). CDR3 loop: CASSSRGFSYNSPLHF. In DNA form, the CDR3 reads TGTGCCAGCTCGTCGCGGGGGTTCTCCTATAATTCACCCCTCCACTTT.

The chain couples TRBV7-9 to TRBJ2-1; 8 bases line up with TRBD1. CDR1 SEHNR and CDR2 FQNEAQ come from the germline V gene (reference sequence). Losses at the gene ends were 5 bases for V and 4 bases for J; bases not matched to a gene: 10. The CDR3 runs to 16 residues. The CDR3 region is CASSPRWTGPYNEQFF. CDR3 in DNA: TGTGCCAGCAGCCCACGGTGGACAGGGCCTTACAATGAGCAGTTCTTC.

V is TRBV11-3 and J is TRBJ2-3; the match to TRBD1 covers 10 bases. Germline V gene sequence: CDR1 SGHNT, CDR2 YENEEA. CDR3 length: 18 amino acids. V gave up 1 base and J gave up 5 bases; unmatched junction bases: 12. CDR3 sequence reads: CASSLGVGTGAHGDTQYF. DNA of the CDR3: TGTGCCAGCAGCTTAGGGGTCGGGACAGGGGCGCATGGAGATACGCAGTATTTT.

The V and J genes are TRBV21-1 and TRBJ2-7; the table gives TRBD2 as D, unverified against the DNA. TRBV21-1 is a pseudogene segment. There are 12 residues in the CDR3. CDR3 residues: CASSPLSYEQYF. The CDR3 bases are TGTGCCAGCAGCCCCCTCTCCTACGAGCAGTACTTC.

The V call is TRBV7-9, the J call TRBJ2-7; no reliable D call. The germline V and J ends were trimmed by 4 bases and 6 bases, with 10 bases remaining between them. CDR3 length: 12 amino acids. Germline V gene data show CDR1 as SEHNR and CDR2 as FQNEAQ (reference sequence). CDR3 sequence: CASSSTLAEQYF. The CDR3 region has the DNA TGTGCCAGCAGCTCGACCTTAGCCGAGCAGTACTTC.

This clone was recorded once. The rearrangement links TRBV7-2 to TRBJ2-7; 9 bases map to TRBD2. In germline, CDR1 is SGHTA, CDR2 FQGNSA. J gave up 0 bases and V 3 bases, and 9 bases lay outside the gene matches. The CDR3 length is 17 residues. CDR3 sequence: CASSLAIAGVGSYEQYF. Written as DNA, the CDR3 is TGTGCCAGCAGCTTGGCTATAGCGGGGGTGGGCTCCTACGAGCAGTACTTC.

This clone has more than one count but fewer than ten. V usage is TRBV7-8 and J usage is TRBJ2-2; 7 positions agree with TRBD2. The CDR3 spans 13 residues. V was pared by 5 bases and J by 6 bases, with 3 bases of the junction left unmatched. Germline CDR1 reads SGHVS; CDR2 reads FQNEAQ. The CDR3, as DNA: TGTGCCAGCAGCCGGGGGGAGGCCGGGGAGCTGTTTTTT. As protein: CASSRGEAGELFF.

CDR3 residues: CASSERGWGTDTQYF. The CDR3 nucleotides read TGTGCCAGCAGTGAACGGGGGTGGGGCACAGATACGCAGTATTTT. This sequence joins TRBV25-1 and TRBJ2-3, with D possibly matching TRBD2 (6 bases). V lost 2 bases, J lost 1 base, and 10 bases lay in between. The CDR3 consists of 15 residues. The germline V gene has CDR1 MGHDK and CDR2 SYGVNS. The whole variable domain, filled in from reference TRBV25-1 and TRBJ2-3, reads EADIYQTPRYLVIGTGKKITLECSQTMGHDKMYWYQQDPGMELHLIHYSYGVNSTEKGDLSSESTVSRIRTEHFPLTLESARPSHTSQYLCASSERGWGTDTQYFGPGTRLTVL.

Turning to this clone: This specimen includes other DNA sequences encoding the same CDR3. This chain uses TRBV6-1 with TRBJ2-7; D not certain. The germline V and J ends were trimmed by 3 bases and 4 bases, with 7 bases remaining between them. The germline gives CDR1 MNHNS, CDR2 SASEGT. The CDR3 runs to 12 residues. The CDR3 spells CASSELSYEQYF. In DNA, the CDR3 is TGTGCCAGCAGTGAGTTGTCTTACGAGCAGTACTTC.

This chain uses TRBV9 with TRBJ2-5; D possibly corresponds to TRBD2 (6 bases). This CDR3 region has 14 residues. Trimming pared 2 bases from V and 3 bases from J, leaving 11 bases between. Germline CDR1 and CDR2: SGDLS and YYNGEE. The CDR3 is CASSVGTAKETQYF. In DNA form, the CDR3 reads TGTGCCAGCAGCGTCGGGACTGCCAAAGAGACCCAGTACTTC.

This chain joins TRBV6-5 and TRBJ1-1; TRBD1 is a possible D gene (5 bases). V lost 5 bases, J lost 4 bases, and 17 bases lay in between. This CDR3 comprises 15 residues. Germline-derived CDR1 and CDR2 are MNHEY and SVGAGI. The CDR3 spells CASSRGTPGGTEAFF. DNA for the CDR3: TGTGCCAGCAGTCGCGGCACCCCGGGGGGCACTGAAGCTTTCTTT.

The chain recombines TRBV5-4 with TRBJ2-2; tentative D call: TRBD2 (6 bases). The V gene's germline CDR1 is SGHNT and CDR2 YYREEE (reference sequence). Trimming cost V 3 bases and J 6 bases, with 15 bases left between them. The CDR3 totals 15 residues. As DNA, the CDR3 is TGTGCCAGCAGCTCGGGCGGGGTTCTAGCCGGGGAGCTGTTTTTT. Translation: CASSSGGVLAGELFF.

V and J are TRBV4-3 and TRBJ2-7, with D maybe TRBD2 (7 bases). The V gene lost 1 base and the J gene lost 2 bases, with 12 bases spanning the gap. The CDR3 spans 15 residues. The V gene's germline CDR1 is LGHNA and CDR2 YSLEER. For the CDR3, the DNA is TGCGCCAGCAGCCAAGTGGCGGGGGCCACCTACGAGCAGTACTTC. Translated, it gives CASSQVAGATYEQYF.

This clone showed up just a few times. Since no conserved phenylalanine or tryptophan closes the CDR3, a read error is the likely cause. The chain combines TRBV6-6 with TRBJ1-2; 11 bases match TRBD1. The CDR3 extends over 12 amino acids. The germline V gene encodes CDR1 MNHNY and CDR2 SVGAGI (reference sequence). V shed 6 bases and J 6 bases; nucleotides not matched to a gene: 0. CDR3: CASRGQGDGYTL. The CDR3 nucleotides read TGTGCCAGCAGGGGACAGGGGGATGGCTACACCCTC.

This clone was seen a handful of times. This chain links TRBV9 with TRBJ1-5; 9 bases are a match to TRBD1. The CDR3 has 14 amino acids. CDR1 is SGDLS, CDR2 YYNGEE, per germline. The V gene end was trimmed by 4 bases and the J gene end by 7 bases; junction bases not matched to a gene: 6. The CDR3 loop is CASSRTGGGQPQHF. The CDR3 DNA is TGTGCCAGCAGCCGAACAGGGGGCGGACAGCCCCAGCATTTT.

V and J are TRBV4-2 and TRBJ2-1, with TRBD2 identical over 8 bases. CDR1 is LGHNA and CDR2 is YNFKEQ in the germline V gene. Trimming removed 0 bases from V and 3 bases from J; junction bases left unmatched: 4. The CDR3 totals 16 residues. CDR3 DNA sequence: TGTGCCAGCAGCCAAGATTACGGGGGGGTCTACAATGAGCAGTTCTTC. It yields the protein CASSQDYGGVYNEQFF.

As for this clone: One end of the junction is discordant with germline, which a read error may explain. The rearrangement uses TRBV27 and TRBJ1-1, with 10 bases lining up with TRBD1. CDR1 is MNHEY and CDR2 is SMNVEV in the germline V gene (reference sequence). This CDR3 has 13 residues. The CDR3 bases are TGCGATCCGAGGGGGGACAGGGGAACTGAAGCTTTCTTT. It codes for CDPRGDRGTEAFF.